The T cell receptor (beta chain) under discussion was sequenced for a study of T cell repertoires in aging, cancer and after chemotherapy. Study-wide results and caveats: Lymphoid organ infiltration in hematological cancer patients may impair thymic emigration or peripheral T cell expansion.

CDR3 length: 15 amino acids. CDR1 is SGHKS and CDR2 is YYEKEE in the germline V gene (reference sequence). V shed 2 bases, J shed 6 bases, and the junction held 6 bases outside the gene matches. Amplification of TCR beta used genomic DNA extracted from peripheral blood. A note on this clonotype: Its matching antigen is unknown.

TRB rearrangements spanning V, D and J were amplified using mixed TRB-A/B primers. TCRdb reanalysed the multiplex PCR reads using MiXCR and keeps one entry per CDR3 protein. The data contain about 3,200 distinct CDR3 sequences, 45% of them seen just once; the ten biggest clones take up approximately 30%. Specimen: blood. The source of this sequence is a human donor with a blood cancer. The chain is built from TRBV5-5 and TRBJ2-3, with 10 bases lining up with TRBD2. As DNA, the CDR3 is TGTGCCAGCAGCTTAGGTCTAGCGGGAGCGGATACGCAGTATTTT. Its translation: CASSLGLAGADTQYF.